These T cell receptor beta chains were read from a single sample in a study of cytomegalovirus exposure and HLA in healthy donors. Here immunoSEQ multiplex PCR was the method, and the copy in TCRdb shows in-frame clones only, minus some. The sample yields under 200,000 clones, around 82% seen once. Sequencing was performed on PBMCs. These receptors were collected from a boy aged 5-17 years in good health and CMV-seronegative. Both conserved end residues are part of each CDR3.

J: TRBJ2-3; V: TRBV10-1; CDR3: CASSGTGSTDTQYF
J: TRBJ1-6; V: TRBV11-2; CDR3: CASRRLRGSYNSPLHF
J: TRBJ1-4; V: TRBV6-1; CDR3: CASSLYPGREKLFF
J: TRBJ2-1; V: TRBV13; CDR3: CASSLAETSGIYNEQFF
J: TRBJ1-2; V: TRBV28; CDR3: CASSPTGWNYGYTF
J: TRBJ1-6; V: TRBV19; CDR3: CASKPWSGAGPRNSPLHF
J: TRBJ1-1; V: TRBV6-6; CDR3: CASSYGRGSMNTEAFF
J: TRBJ2-7; V: TRBV27; CDR3: CASSLKGTAYEQYF
J: TRBJ2-7; V: TRBV5-6; CDR3: CASTDQTGVNSYEQYF
J: TRBJ2-1; V: TRBV11-3; CDR3: CASGQAPSEQFF
J: TRBJ2-7; V: TRBV7-2; CDR3: CASRGGGTYEQYF
J: TRBJ2-1; V: TRBV20-1; CDR3: CSALQGNEQFF
J: TRBJ1-1; V: TRBV27; CDR3: CASSLSSGNTEAFF
J: TRBJ2-3; V: TRBV2; CDR3: CASRESAGTDTQYF
J: TRBJ2-5; V: TRBV7-8; CDR3: CASSRWVATANNQETQYF
J: TRBJ1-1; V: TRBV7-3; CDR3: CASSLTGGNPSQAFF
J: TRBJ2-5; V: TRBV30; CDR3: CAWSVGHGQVETQYF
J: TRBJ1-2; V: TRBV29-1; CDR3: CSVEEVDRAHYGYTF
J: TRBJ1-4; V: TRBV30; CDR3: CAWTPGQLNEKLFF
J: TRBJ2-1; V: TRBV7-3; CDR3: CASSLGTSGGAAEQFF
J: TRBJ2-1; V: TRBV7-9; CDR3: CASSLGHYNEQFF
J: TRBJ2-3; V: TRBV7-2; CDR3: CASSSASTDTQYF
J: TRBJ1-2; V: TRBV30; CDR3: CAWFRDRVYGYTF
J: TRBJ1-1; V: TRBV7-3; CDR3: CASISGDRGLANTEAFF
J: TRBJ2-1; V: TRBV28; CDR3: CASRTQDRGPNNEQFF
J: TRBJ2-6; V: TRBV6-1; CDR3: CASSEGRGGTGANVLTF
J: TRBJ2-3; V: TRBV27; CDR3: CASSFPGGTDTQYF
J: TRBJ1-2; V: TRBV7-9; CDR3: CASSLRDRDHGYTF
J: TRBJ2-7; V: TRBV7-9; CDR3: CASSPPGRLEQYF
J: TRBJ1-3; V: TRBV9; CDR3: CASSLRSGPRSGNTIYF
J: TRBJ2-1; V: TRBV28; CDR3: CATGLAGVNEQFF
J: NA; V: TRBV5-6; CDR3: CASSLPEGSYEQYF
J: TRBJ1-5; V: TRBV19; CDR3: CASSSGSGAQHF
J: TRBJ2-2; V: TRBV6-5; CDR3: CASSSAVGGTGELFF
J: TRBJ2-1; V: TRBV29-1; CDR3: CSGKQRTSMANEQFF
J: TRBJ1-5; V: TRBV6-6; CDR3: CASSSPNQPQHF
J: NA; V: TRBV7-6; CDR3: CASSLVSGGYEQYF
J: TRBJ2-1; V: TRBV30; CDR3: CAWMSVGFLNEQFF
J: TRBJ2-5; V: TRBV6-5; CDR3: CASRLASPETQYF
J: TRBJ1-2; V: TRBV2; CDR3: CASSGQGISYTF
J: TRBJ1-1; V: TRBV10-1; CDR3: CASGEADTEAFF
J: TRBJ2-1; V: TRBV29-1; CDR3: CSAGTSGQNEQFF
J: TRBJ1-2; V: TRBV5-6; CDR3: CASSLGLEGSYGYTF
J: TRBJ1-5; V: TRBV30; CDR3: CAWGARDQPQHF
J: TRBJ1-2; V: TRBV7-4; CDR3: CASSPDHEFSYTF
J: TRBJ1-1; V: TRBV7-9; CDR3: CASNRQVPEAFF
J: TRBJ2-1; V: TRBV7-3; CDR3: CASSPGGGNEQFF
J: TRBJ1-5; V: TRBV7-2; CDR3: CASSSTTGTNQPQHF